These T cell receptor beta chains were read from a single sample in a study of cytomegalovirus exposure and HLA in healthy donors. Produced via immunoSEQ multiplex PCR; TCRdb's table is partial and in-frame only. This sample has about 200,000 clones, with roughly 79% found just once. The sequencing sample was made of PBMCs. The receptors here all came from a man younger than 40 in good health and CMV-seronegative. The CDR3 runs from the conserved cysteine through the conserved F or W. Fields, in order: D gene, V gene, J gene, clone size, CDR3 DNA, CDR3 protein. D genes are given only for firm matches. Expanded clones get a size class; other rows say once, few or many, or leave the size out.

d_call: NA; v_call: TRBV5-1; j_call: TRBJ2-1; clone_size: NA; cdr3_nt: TGCGCCAGCAGCCCATCTGCGACAGGTATAAACAATGAGCAGTTCTTC; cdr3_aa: CASSPSATGINNEQFF
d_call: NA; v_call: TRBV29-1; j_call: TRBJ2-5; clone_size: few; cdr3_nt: TGCAGCGTTGTAGAAGAGACCCAGTACTTC; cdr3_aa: CSVVEETQYF
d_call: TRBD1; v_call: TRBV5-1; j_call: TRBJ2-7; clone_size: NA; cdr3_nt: TGCGCCAGCAGCTGGATGGGAATCCCCGGGACAGGGGCTCCCTACGAGCAGTACTTC; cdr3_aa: CASSWMGIPGTGAPYEQYF
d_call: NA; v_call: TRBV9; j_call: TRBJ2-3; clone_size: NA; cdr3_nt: TGTGCCAGCAGCGTGACAAATACGCAGTATTTT; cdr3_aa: CASSVTNTQYF
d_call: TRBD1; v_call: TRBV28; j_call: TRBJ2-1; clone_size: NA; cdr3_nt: TGTGCCAGCAGCGGGACAGGGACCAATGAGCAGTTCTTC; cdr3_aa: CASSGTGTNEQFF
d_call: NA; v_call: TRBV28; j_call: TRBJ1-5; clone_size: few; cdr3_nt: TGTGCCAGCAGGGGGGACGGGGGGGCGCGCAATCAGCCCCAGCATTTT; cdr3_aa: CASRGDGGARNQPQHF
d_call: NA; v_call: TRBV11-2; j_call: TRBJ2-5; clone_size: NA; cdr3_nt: TGTGCCAGCAGCTTCGAAAACAAGGGGCCCTCGTGGGAGACCCAGTACTTC; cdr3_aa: CASSFENKGPSWETQYF
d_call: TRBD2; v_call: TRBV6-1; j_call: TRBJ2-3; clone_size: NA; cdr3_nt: TGTGCCAGCAGTGAGCACGAGGGAGGGCCCTTGGGAAGAAAGTATTTT; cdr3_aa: CASSEHEGGPLGRKYF
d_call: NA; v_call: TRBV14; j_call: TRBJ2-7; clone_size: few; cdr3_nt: TGTGCCAGCAGCCACCAAGGGGCCATACTCGAGCAGTACTTC; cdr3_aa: CASSHQGAILEQYF
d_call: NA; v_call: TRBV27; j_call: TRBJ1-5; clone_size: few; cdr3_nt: TGTGCCAGCAGTTTATGGTTAGCCCCTAATCAGCCCCAGCATTTT; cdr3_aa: CASSLWLAPNQPQHF
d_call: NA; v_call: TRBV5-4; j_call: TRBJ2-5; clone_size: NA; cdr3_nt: TGTGCCAGCAGCTCTCCTACCGGGGGCCAGTACTTC; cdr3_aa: CASSSPTGGQYF
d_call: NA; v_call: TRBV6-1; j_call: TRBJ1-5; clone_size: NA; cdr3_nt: TGTGCCAGCAGTGAAGCGCCGGGAGCCGGACGTCAGCCCCAGCATTTT; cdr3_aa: CASSEAPGAGRQPQHF
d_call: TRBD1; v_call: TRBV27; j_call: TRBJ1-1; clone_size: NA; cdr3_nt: TGTGCCAGCCGGGACAGGGCGTATTACACTGAAGCTTTCTTT; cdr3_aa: CASRDRAYYTEAFF
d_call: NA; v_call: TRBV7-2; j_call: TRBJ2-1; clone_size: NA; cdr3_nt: TGTGCCAGCAGCACGGGACTTGCCTACAATGAGCAGTTCTTC; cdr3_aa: CASSTGLAYNEQFF
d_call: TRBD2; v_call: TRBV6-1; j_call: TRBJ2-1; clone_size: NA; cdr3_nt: TGTGCCAGCAGTGAGGCGGGAGGGCCCAATGAGCAGTTCTTC; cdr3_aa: CASSEAGGPNEQFF
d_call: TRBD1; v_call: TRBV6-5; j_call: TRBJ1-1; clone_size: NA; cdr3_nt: TGTGCCAGCAGAACAGGGGAGACTGAAGCTTTCTTT; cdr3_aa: CASRTGETEAFF
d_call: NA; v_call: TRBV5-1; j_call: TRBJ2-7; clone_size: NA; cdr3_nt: TGCGCCAGCACCTCCTCGTCCTACGAGCAGTACTTC; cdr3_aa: CASTSSSYEQYF
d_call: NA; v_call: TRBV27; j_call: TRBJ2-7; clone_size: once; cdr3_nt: TGTGCCAGCAGTATAAACAGGGTCACCTACGAGCAATACTTC; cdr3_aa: CASSINRVTYEQYF
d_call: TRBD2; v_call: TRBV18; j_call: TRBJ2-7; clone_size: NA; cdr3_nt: TGTGCCAGCTCACCACTACTAGCGGGAGTGAACGAGCAGTACTTC; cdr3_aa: CASSPLLAGVNEQYF
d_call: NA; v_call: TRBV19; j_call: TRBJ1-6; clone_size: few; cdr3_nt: TGTGCCAGTAGTATAGATGAGGGGAGGAATTCACCCCTCCACTTT; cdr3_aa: CASSIDEGRNSPLHF
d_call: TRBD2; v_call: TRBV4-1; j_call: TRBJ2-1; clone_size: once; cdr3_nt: TGCGCCAGCAGCCAGATAGCGGGAGGGCGGTATGAGCAGTTCTTC; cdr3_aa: CASSQIAGGRYEQFF
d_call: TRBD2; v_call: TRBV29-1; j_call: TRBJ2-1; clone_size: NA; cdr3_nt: TGCAGCGTTGAAGATCTAATAACGGGACTAGCGGGCGATGAGCAGTTCTTC; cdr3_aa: CSVEDLITGLAGDEQFF
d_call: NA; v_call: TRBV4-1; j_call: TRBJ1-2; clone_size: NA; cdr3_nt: TGCGCCAGCAGCCAAGCCCAGGGGCCTCTGGGTGGCTACACCTTC; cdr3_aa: CASSQAQGPLGGYTF
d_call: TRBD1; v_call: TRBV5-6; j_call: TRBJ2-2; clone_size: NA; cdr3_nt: TGTGCCAGCAGCCTACGGACAGGCGGCGCCGGGGAGCTGTTTTTT; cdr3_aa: CASSLRTGGAGELFF
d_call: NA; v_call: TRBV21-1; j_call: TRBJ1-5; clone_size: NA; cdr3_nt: NA; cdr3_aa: CASSSSLWAQGARSNQPQHF
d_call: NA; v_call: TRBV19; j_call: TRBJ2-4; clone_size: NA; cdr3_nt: TGTGCCAGTAGTAAAAGGACAGGGAGCGGGGACCTAGCCAAAAACATTCAGTACTTC; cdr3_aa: CASSKRTGSGDLAKNIQYF
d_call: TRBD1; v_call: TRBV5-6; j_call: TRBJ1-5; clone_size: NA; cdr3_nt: TGTGCCAGCAGCTGGGACAGGGAAGGGAATCAGCCCCAGCATTTT; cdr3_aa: CASSWDREGNQPQHF
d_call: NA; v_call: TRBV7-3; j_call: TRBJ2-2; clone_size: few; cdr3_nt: TGTGCCAGCAGCCCGAGACAGTTTCCCTCCGGGGAGCTGTTTTTT; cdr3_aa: CASSPRQFPSGELFF
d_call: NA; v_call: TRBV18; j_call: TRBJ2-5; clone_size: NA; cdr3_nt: TGTGCCAGCTCATCGCAGGGACAAATGTACCAAGAGACCCAGTACTTC; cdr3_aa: CASSSQGQMYQETQYF
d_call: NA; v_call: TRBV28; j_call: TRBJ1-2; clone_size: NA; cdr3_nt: TGTGCCAGCAGTTCTTTTCCACCAGGGGTCTATGGCTACACCTTC; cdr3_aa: CASSSFPPGVYGYTF
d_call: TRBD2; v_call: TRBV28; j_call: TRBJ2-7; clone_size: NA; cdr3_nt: TGTGCCAGCAGCAAAAGTCTAGCGGGACGGTACGAGCAGTACTTC; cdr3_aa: CASSKSLAGRYEQYF
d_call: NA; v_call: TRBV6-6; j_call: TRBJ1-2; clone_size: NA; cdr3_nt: TGTGCCAGCAGCCAATCAGTTGCTAACTATGGCTACACCTTC; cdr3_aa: CASSQSVANYGYTF
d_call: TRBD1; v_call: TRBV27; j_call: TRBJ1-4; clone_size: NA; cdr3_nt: TGTGCCAGCACCGTATCAGGGGGCGGTGAAAAACTGTTTTTT; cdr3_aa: CASTVSGGGEKLFF
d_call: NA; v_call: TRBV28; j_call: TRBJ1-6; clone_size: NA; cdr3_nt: TGTGCCAGCCAAATGGAAGCAGGCAAAAATTCACCCCTCCACTTT; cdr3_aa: CASQMEAGKNSPLHF
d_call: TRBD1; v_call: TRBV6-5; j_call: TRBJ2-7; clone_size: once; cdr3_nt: TGTGCCAGCAGCCTCGGACAGGACGAGCAGTACTTC; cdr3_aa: CASSLGQDEQYF
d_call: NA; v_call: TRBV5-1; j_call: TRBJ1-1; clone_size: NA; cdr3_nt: TGCGCCAGCAGCTTGGACCAGGGGCAGGGCACTGAAGCTTTCTTT; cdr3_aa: CASSLDQGQGTEAFF
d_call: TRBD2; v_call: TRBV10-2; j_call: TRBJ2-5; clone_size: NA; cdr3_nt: TGCGCCAGCAGTTTTGGGACTAGCGGGAGGGCGAGTCAAGAGACCCAGTACTTC; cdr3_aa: CASSFGTSGRASQETQYF
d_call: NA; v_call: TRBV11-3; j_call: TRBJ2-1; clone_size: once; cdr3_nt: TGTGCCAGCAGCTTACGGTCACTTAACAATGAGCAGTTCTTC; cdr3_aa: CASSLRSLNNEQFF
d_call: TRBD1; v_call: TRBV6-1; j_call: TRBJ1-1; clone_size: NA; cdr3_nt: TGTGCCAGCAGTGTAATTTCCGGGGGACAGCCGAACACTGAAGCTTTCTTT; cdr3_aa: CASSVISGGQPNTEAFF
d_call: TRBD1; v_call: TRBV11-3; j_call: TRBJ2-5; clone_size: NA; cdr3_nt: TGTGCCAGCAGCTCGACAGGGATTCAAGAGACCCAGTACTTC; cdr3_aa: CASSSTGIQETQYF
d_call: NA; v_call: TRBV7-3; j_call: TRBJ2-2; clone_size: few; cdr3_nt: TGTGCCAGCAGCTTGGTAGGGGCTTCGAACACCGGGGAGCTGTTTTTT; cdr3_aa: CASSLVGASNTGELFF